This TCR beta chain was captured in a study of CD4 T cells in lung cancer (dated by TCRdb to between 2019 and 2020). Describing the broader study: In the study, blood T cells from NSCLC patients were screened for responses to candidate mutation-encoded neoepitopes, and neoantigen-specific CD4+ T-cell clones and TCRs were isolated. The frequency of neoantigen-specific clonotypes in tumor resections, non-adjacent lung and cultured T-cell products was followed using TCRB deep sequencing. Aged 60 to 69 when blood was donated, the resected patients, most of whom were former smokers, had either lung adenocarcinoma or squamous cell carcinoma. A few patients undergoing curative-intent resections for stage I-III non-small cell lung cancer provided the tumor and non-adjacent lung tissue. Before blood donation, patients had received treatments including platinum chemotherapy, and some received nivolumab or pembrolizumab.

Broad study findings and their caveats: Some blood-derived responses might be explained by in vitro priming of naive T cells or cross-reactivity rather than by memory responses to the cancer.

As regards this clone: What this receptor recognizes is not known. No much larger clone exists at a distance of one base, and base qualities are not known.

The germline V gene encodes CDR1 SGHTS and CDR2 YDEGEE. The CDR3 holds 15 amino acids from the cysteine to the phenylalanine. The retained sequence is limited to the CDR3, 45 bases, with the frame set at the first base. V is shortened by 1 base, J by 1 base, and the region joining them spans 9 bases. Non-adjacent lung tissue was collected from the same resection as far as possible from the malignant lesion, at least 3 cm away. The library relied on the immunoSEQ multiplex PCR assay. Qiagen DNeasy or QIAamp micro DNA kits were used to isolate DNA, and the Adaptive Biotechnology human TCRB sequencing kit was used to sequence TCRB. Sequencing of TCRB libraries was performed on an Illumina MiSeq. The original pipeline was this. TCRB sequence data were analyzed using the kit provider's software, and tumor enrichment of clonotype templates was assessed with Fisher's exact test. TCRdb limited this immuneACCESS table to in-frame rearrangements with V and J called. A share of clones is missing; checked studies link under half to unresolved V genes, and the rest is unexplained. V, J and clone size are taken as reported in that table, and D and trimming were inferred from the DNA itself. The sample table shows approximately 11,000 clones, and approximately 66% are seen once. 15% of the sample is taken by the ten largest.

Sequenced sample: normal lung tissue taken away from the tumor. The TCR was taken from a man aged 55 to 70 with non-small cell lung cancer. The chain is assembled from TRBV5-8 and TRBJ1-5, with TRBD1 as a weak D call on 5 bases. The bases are TGTGCCAGCAGCTTGCGTAGACAGAGCAATCAGCCCCAGCATTTT. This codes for CASSLRRQSNQPQHF.